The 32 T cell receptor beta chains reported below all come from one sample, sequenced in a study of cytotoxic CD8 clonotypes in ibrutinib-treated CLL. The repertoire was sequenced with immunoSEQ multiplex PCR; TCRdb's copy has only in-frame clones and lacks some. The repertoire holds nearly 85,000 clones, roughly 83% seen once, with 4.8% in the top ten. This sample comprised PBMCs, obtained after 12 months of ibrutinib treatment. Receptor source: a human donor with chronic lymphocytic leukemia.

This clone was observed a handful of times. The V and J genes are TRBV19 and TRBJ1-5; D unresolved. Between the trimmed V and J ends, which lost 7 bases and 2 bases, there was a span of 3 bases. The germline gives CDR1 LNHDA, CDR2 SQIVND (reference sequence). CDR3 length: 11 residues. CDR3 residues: CASKGNQPQHF. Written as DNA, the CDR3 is TGTGCCAGTAAAGGCAATCAGCCCCAGCATTTT.

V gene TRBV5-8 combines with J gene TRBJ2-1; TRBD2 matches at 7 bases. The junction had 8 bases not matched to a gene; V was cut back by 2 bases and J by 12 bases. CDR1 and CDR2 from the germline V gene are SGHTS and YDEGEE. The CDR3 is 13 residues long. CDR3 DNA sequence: TGTGCCAGCAGCTTCGGACCGTCGGGGGGGCAGTTCTTC. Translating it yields CASSFGPSGGQFF.

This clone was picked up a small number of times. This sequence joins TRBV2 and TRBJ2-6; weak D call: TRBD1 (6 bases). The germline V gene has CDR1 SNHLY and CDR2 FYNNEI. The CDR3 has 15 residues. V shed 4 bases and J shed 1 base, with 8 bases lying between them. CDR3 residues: CASSVQGSGANVLTF. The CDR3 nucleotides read TGTGCCAGCAGTGTGCAGGGGTCTGGGGCCAACGTCCTGACTTTC.

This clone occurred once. CDR3 residues: CASSQPLWGEGLVDNEQFF. DNA for the CDR3: TGCGCCAGCAGCCAACCCCTTTGGGGGGAGGGCCTCGTCGACAATGAGCAGTTCTTC. The rearrangement joins TRBV4-1 to TRBJ2-1; 7 nucleotides agree with TRBD2. Germline CDR1 MGHRA, CDR2 YSYEKL. There are 19 residues in the CDR3. J was trimmed by 5 bases and V by 2 bases; bases with no gene match: 18.

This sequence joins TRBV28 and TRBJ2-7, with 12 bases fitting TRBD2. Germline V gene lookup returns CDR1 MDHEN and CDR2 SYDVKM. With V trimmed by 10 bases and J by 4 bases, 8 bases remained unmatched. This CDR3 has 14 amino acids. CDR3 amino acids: CATELAGGGYEQYF. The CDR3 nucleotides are TGTGCCACCGAACTAGCGGGAGGTGGGTACGAGCAGTACTTC.

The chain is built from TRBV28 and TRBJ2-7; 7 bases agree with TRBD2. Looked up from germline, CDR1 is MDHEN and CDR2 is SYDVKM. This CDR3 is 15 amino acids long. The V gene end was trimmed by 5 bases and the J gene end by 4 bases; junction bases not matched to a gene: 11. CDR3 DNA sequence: TGTGCCAGCAGTGCGGGGAGCGGGGCCTATTACGAGCAGTACTTC. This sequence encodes CASSAGSGAYYEQYF. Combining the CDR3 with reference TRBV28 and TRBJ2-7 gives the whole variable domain DVKVTQSSRYLVKRTGEKVFLECVQDMDHENMFWYRQDPGLGLRLIYFSYDVKMKEKGDIPEGYSVSREKKERFSLILESASTNQTSMYLCASSAGSGAYYEQYFGPGTRLTVT.

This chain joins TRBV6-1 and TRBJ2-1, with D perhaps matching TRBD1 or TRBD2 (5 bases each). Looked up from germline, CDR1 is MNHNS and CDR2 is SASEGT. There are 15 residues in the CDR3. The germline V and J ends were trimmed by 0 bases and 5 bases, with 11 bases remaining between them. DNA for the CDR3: TGTGCCAGCAGTGAAGCGGGGGTTACAGACAATGAGCAGTTCTTC. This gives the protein CASSEAGVTDNEQFF.

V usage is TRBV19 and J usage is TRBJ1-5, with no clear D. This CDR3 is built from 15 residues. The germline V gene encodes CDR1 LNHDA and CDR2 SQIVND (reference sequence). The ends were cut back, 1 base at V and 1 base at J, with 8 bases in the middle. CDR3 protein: CASSIGRGSNQPQHF. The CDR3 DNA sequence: TGTGCCAGTAGTATAGGCAGAGGGAGCAATCAGCCCCAGCATTTT.

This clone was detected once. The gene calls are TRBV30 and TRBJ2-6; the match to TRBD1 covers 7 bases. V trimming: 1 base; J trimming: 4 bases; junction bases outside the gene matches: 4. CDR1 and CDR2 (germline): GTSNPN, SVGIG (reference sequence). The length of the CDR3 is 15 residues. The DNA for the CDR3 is TGTGCCTGGAGTGACCAGGGGGTCGGGGCCAACGTCCTGACTTTC. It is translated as CAWSDQGVGANVLTF.

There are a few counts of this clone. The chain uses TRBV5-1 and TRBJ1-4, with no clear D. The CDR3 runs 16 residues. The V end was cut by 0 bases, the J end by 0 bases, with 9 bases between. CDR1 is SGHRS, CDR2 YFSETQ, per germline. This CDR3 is CASSLARGATNEKLFF. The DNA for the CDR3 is TGCGCCAGCAGCTTGGCCCGGGGAGCAACTAATGAAAAACTGTTTTTT.

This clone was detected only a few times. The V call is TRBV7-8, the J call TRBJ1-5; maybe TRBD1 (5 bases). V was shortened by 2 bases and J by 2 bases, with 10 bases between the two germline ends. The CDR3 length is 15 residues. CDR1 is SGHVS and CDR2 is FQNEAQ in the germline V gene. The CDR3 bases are TGTGCCAGCAGCTTACGGGGGGTTGGCAATCAGCCCCAGCATTTT. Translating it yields CASSLRGVGNQPQHF.

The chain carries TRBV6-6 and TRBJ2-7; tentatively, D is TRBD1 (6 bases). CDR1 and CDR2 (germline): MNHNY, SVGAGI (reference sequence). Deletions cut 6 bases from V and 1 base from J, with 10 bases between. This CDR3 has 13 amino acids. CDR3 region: CASSRDTSYEQYF. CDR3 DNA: TGTGCCAGCAGCCGGGACACATCCTACGAGCAGTACTTC.

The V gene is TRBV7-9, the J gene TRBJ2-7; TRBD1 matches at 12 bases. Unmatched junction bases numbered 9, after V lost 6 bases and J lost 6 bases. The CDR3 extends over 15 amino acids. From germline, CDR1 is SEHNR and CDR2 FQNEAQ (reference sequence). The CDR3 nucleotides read TGTGCCAGCAGTTCACTCGGGACAGGGGGCTTCGAGCAGTACTTC. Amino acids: CASSSLGTGGFEQYF.

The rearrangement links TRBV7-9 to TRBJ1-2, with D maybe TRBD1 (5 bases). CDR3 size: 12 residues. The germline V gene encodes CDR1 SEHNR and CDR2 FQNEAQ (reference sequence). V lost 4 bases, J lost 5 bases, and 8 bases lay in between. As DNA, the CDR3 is TGTGCCAGCAGCTGGGGGACGTATGGCTACACCTTC. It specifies CASSWGTYGYTF.

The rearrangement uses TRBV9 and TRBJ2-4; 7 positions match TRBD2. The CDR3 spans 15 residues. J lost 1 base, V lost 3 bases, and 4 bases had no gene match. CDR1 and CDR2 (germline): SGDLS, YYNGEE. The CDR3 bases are TGTGCCAGCAGCGAGGGAGGGGTGGCCAAAAACATTCAGTACTTC. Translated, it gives CASSEGGVAKNIQYF.

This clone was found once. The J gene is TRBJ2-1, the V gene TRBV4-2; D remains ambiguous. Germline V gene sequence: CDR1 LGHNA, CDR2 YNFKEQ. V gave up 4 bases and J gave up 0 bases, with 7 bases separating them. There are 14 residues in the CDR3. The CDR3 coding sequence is TGTGCCAGCAGCCGAGAGAGCTCCTACAATGAGCAGTTCTTC. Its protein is CASSRESSYNEQFF.

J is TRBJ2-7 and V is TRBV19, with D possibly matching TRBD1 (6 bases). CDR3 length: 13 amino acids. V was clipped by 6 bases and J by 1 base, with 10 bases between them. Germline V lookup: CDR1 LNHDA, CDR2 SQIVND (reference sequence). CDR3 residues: CASSRQASYEQYF. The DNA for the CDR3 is TGTGCCAGTAGCCGACAGGCTTCCTACGAGCAGTACTTC. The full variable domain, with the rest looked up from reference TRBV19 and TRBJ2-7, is DGGITQSPKYLFRKEGQNVTLSCEQNLNHDAMYWYRQDPGQGLRLIYYSQIVNDFQKGDIAEGYSVSREKKESFPLTVTSAQKNPTAFYLCASSRQASYEQYFGPGTRLTVT.

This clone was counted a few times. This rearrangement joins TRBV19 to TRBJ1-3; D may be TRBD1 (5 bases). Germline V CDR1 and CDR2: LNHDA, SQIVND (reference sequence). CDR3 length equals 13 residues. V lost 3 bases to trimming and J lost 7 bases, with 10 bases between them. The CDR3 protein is CASSIGRANTIYF. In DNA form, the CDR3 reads TGTGCCAGTAGTATCGGCAGGGCGAACACCATATATTTT.

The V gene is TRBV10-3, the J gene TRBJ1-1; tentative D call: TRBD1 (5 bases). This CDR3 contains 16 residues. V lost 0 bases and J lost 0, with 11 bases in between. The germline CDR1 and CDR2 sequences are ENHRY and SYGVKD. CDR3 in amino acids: CAISESMPGLNTEAFF. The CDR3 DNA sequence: TGTGCCATCAGTGAGTCGATGCCGGGGCTGAACACTGAAGCTTTCTTT.

CDR3 bases: TGTGCCAGTAGCCAGGATGGGTCTCCAGACTACGAGCAGTACTTC. As protein: CASSQDGSPDYEQYF. This chain joins TRBV19 and TRBJ2-7; D is ambiguous. Germline V gene sequence: CDR1 LNHDA, CDR2 SQIVND (reference sequence). V lost 6 bases and J lost 3, with 18 bases in between. The length of the CDR3 is 15 residues.

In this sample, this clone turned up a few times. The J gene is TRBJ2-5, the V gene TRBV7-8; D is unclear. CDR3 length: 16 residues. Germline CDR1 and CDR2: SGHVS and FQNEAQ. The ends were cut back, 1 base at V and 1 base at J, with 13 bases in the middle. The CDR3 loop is CASSLGETGLQETQYF. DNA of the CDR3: TGTGCCAGCAGCTTAGGGGAAACGGGCCTCCAAGAGACCCAGTACTTC.

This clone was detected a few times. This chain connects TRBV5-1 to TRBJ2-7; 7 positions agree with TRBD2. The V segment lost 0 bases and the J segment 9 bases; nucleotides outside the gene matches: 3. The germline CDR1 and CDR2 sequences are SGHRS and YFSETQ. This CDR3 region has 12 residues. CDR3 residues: CASSLVGGRQYF. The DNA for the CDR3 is TGCGCCAGCAGCTTGGTGGGAGGGAGGCAGTACTTC.

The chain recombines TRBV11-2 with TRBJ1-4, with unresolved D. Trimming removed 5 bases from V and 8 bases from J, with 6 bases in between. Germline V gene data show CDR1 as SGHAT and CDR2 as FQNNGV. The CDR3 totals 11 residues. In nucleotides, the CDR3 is TGTGCCAGCAGCCCGGGGGAAAAACTGTTTTTT. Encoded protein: CASSPGEKLFF.

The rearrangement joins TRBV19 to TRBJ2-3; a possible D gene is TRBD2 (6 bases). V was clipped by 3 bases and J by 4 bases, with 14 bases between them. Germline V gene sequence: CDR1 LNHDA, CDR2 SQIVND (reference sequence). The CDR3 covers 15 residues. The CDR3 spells CASSIRGRGADTQYF. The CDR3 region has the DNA TGTGCCAGTAGTATTCGTGGGCGGGGAGCAGATACGCAGTATTTT.

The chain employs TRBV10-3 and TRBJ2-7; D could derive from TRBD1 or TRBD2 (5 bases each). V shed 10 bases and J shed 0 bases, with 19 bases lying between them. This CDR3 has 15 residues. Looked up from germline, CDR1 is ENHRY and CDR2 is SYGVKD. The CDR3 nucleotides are TGTGCCACCCTCCCTGGGGGACGAAGCTCCTACGAGCAGTACTTC. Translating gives CATLPGGRSSYEQYF.

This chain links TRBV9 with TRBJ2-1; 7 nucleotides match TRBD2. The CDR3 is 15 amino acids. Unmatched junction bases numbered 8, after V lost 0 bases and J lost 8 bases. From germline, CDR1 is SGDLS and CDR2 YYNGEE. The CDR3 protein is CASSVATGGWDEQFF. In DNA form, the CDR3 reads TGTGCCAGCAGCGTAGCTACCGGGGGGTGGGATGAGCAGTTCTTC.

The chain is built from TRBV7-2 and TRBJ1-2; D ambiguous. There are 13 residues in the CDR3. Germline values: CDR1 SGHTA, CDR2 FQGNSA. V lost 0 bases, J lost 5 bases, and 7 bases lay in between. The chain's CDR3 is CASSLASGYGYTF. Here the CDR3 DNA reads TGTGCCAGCAGCTTAGCTTCGGGGTATGGCTACACCTTC.

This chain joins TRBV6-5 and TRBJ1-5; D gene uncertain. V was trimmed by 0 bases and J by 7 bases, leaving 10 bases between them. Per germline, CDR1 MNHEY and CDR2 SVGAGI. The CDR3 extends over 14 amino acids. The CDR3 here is CASSYSSGYQPQHF. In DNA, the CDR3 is TGTGCCAGCAGTTACTCTTCGGGGTACCAGCCCCAGCATTTT.

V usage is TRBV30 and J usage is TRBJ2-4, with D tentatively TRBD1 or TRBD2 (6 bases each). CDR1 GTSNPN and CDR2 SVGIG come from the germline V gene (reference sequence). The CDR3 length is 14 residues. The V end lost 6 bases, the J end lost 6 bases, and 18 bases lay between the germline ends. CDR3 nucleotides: TGTGCCTGTAGGTTGGGGGGCGCGGGAAACATTCAGTACTTC. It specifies CACRLGGAGNIQYF.

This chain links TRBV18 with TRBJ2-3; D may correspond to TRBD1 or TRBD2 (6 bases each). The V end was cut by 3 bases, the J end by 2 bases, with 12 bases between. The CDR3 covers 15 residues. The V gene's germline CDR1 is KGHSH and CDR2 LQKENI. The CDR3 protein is CASSPPGAHTDTQYF. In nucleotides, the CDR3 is TGTGCCAGCTCACCCCCGGGGGCCCACACAGATACGCAGTATTTT.

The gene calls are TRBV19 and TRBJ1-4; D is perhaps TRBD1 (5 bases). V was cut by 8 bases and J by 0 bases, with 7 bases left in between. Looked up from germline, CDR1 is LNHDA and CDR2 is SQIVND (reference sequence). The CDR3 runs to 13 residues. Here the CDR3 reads CASQGATNEKLFF. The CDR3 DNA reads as TGTGCCAGTCAGGGCGCAACTAATGAAAAACTGTTTTTT. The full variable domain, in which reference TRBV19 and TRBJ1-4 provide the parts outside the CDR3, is DGGITQSPKYLFRKEGQNVTLSCEQNLNHDAMYWYRQDPGQGLRLIYYSQIVNDFQKGDIAEGYSVSREKKESFPLTVTSAQKNPTAFYLCASQGATNEKLFFGSGTQLSVL.

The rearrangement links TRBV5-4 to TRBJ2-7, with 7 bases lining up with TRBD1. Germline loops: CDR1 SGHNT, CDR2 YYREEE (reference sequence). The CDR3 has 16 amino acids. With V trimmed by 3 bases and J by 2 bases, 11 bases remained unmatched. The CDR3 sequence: CASSSEHDQGAYEQYF. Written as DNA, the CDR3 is TGTGCCAGCAGCTCCGAACACGACCAGGGGGCCTACGAGCAGTACTTC.